This T cell receptor beta chain was retrieved from a study of molecular identifiers for immune sequencing clone quantification. About this clonotype: Possible read error: a much larger clone is one base away. As the CDR3 is not closed by the conserved phenylalanine or tryptophan, this likely results from a read error.

With 2 bases removed from V and 4 bases from J, the gap between germline ends came to 6 bases. The CDR3 is 12 amino acids. The germline V gene encodes CDR1 SQVTM and CDR2 ANQGSEA. Libraries for naive CD8 T cells, which were made from 20,000 to 1,000,000 sorted cells, drew on 10%, 30% or 50% of the RNA. Sorted naive CD8 T cells were those defined as CD8+CD4-CCR7+CD45RA+. TCRdb fed the PCR reads into MiXCR, producing one record per CDR3 protein. The data contain over 100,000 distinct CDR3 sequences, under 40% of them singletons. V usage is TRBV29-1 and J usage is TRBJ2-1; D remains unclear. The receptor was derived from a human donor in good health. Some libraries in this study had Jurkat cell RNA spiked in. Sample: naive CD8+ T cells from blood, with Jurkat cell RNA spiked in. Stated subset: FACS-sorted CD8+CD4-CCR7+CD45RA+ naive T cells. In nucleotides, the CDR3 is TGCAGCGTTGAACTCCTATACAATGAGCAGTTCTCC. It codes for CSVELLYNEQFS.